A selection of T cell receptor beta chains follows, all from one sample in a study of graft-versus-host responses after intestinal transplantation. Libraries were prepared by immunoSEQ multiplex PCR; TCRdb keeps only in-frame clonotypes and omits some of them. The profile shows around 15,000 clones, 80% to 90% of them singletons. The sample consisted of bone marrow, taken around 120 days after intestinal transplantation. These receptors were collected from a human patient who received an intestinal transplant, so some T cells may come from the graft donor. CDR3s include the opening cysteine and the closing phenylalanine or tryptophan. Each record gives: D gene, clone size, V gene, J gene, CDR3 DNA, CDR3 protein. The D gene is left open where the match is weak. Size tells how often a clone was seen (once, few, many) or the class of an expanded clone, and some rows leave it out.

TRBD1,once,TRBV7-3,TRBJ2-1,TGTGCCAGCAGCTTGACAGGGGGTGAGCAGTTCTTC,CASSLTGGEQFF
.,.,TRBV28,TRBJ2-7,TGTGCCAGCAGTTTGGGGGGCTCCTACGAGCAGTACTTC,CASSLGGSYEQYF
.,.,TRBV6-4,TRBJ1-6,TGTGCCAGCAGTGAGGGCAGGGGAAATTCACCCCTCCACTTT,CASSEGRGNSPLHF
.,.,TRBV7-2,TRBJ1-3,TGTGCCAGCAGCTTTTCAGGCTCTGGAAACACCATATATTTT,CASSFSGSGNTIYF
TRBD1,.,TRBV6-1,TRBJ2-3,TGTGCCAGCAGTGAATTGATGGCGGACAGGGGAACAGATACGCAGTATTTT,CASSELMADRGTDTQYF
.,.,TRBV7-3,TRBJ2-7,TGTGCCAGCAGCTTACGGTACGAGCAGTACTTC,CASSLRYEQYF
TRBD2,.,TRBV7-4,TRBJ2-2,TGTGCCAGCAGCTTAGATAGCGGGAGGGCCGGGGAGCTGTTTTTT,CASSLDSGRAGELFF
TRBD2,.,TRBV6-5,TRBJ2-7,TGCGCCAGCAATGCTCGGACTAGCGGGAACAACGAGCAGTACTTC,CASNARTSGNNEQYF
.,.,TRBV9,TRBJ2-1,TGTGCCAGCAGCGCCGGATATACAGGGTTCAATGAGCAGTTCTTC,CASSAGYTGFNEQFF
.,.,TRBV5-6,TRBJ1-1,TGTGCCAGCAGCTTACGGGGGAATGAAGCTTTCTTT,CASSLRGNEAFF
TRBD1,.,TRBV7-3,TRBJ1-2,TGTGCCAGCAGCTCTACACAGGGGATGGGGTGGGCTGCTGGCTACACCTTC,CASSSTQGMGWAAGYTF
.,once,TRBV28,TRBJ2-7,TGTGCCAGCAGTCCCACAGGGATCGTATATATCTACGAGCAGTACTTC,CASSPTGIVYIYEQYF
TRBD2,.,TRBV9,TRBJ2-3,TGTGCCAGCACTCGGGGACTAGCGGGGAGCACAGATACGCAGTATTTT,CASTRGLAGSTDTQYF
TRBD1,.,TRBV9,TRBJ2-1,TGTGCCAGCAGCCCTCGGGACAGCTACAATGAGCAGTTCTTC,CASSPRDSYNEQFF
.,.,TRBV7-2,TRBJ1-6,TGTGCCAGCAGCTTGGGGCATTCACCCCTCCACTTT,CASSLGHSPLHF
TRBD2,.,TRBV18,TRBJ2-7,TGTGCCAGCTCACCGGAAAGCGGGAGTTCCTCCTACGAGCAGTACTTC,CASSPESGSSSYEQYF
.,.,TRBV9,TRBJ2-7,TGTGCCAGTTCCGTGGGGGTGGGGTACGAGCAGTACTTC,CASSVGVGYEQYF
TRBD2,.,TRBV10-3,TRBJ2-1,TGTGCCATCAGTCTCGGGACTAGCGGGAGTAACAATGAGCAGTTCTTC,CAISLGTSGSNNEQFF
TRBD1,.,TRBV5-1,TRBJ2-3,TGCGCCAGCAGCTCCCTCACAGGGGCTACAGATACGCAGTATTTT,CASSSLTGATDTQYF
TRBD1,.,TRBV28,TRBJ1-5,TGTGCCAGCAGCCCGCCCGGGACAGGTGCCCTCAATCAGCCCCAGCATTTT,CASSPPGTGALNQPQHF
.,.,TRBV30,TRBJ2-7,TGTGCCTGGAAGGAAGCTGCCTACGAGCAGTACTTC,CAWKEAAYEQYF
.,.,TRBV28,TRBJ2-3,TGTGCCAGCAGTTTTAAGGCGGGAACAGATACGCAGTATTTT,CASSFKAGTDTQYF
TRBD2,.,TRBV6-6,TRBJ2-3,TGTGCCAGCAGGCCTTCTAGCGGGAGGGCAGATACGCAGTATTTT,CASRPSSGRADTQYF
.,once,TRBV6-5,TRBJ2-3,TGTGCCAGCAGTTCCAGAAGTCACGCAGATACGCAGTATTTT,CASSSRSHADTQYF
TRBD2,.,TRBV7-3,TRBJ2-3,TGTGCCAGCAGCCTCACCCCTAGCGGGAGTACAGATACGCAGTATTTT,CASSLTPSGSTDTQYF
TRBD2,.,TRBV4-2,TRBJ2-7,TGTGCCAGCAGCCAAGAGACTAGCGGGAGTTACGAGCAGTACTTC,CASSQETSGSYEQYF